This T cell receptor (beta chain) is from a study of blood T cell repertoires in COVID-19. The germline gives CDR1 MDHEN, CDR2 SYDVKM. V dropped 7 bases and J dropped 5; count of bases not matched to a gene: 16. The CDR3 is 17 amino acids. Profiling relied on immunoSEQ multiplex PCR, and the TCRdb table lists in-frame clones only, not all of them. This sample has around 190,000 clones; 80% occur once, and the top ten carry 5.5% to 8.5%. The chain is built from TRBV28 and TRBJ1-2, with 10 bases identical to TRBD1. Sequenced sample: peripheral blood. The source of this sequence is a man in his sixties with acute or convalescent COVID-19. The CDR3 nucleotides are TGTGCCAGCACTAAACGACAGGGGGCTCTGGTTCGTTATGGCTACACCTTC. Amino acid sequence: CASTKRQGALVRYGYTF.